This TCR beta chain was documented in a study of cytomegalovirus exposure and HLA in healthy donors. Points from the study as a whole: Cytomegalovirus association was assigned to about 150 TCR beta chains. What was likely a sequencing artifact was a cluster of highly shared sequence variants.

The primer mix had 60 Vbeta and 13 Jbeta primers. TCRdb's table, derived via immunoSEQ multiplex PCR, lists solely in-frame clones and lacks some. The data hold 90,000 to 150,000 clones, with about 60% observed a single time. Worth noting for this clone: Its cognate antigen is unknown.

Germline CDR1 reads LGHNA; CDR2 reads YNFKEQ. The CDR3 loop spans 16 amino acids. Trimming removed 4 bases at V and 0 bases at J, with 13 bases between. The source is a man aged 40-49 years in good health and CMV-seropositive. The sample consisted of PBMCs. The chain couples TRBV4-2 to TRBJ2-1; D may be TRBD2 (5 bases). The CDR3 is CASSRETVSSYNEQFF. The CDR3 bases are TGTGCCAGCAGCCGGGAGACGGTAAGCTCCTACAATGAGCAGTTCTTC.